This T cell receptor (beta chain) is drawn from a study of T cells in Graves' hyperthyroidism and ophthalmopathy. RNA transcripts were the template for amplifying TCR beta CDR3 regions. The HTBI primer set served for first-round RT-PCR of the TCR CDR3. TCRdb independently ran MiXCR on the multiplex PCR reads; one entry per CDR3 protein. This sample has more than 350,000 distinct CDR3 sequences; around 15% occur once, and the top ten carry roughly 19%. With 8 bases clipped from V and 3 bases from J, the junction kept 9 bases outside the gene matches. The length of the CDR3 is 15 residues. The germline V gene encodes CDR1 MDHEN and CDR2 SYDVKM. This clonotype has ten or more counts.

The sequence came from a woman aged 60 to 75 with Graves' ophthalmopathy. Sequencing used blood. The chain uses TRBV28 and TRBJ2-7, with 11 bases matching TRBD2. Here the CDR3 DNA reads TGTGCCAGCTATGAGTCCGGGACTAGCGGCTACGAGCAGTACTTC. Its translation: CASYESGTSGYEQYF.